These 32 T cell receptor beta chains were all obtained from the same sample, sequenced in a study of blood T cells in healthy people across ages. Through a sample-barcoded 5' primer and a J-beta primer mix, a second PCR was run for roughly 6 to 12 cycles. TCRdb reanalysed the 5' RACE reads using MiXCR and keeps one entry per CDR3 protein. The sample has 1.5 million to 2 million distinct CDR3 sequences, about 31% seen once; the top ten hold approximately 10%. The sequenced sample was blood. The receptors were gathered from a woman aged 25 to 39 in good health.

Remarks on this clonotype: One end of the junction does not line up with germline, which may come from a read error. This chain connects TRBV4-1 to TRBJ1-4; D gene unclear. The CDR3 has 14 amino acids. Germline loops: CDR1 MGHRA, CDR2 YSYEKL. This CDR3 reads CASSQEEGWEKRFF. CDR3 in DNA: TGCGCCAGCAGCCAAGAGGAGGGATGGGAAAAACGGTTTTTT.

V is TRBV11-1 and J is TRBJ2-1, with unresolved D. The V and J ends lost 0 bases and 7 bases respectively, with 10 bases between them. Germline V gives CDR1 SGHAT, CDR2 FQDESV (reference sequence). CDR3 size: 14 residues. The DNA for the CDR3 is TGTGCCAGCAGCTTAGCGGAGCGTCAGAATGAGCAGTTCTTC. It translates to CASSLAERQNEQFF.

This clonotype has a handful of counts. The chain employs TRBV5-4 and TRBJ2-7, with D unclear. Germline CDR1 and CDR2: SGHNT and YYREEE (reference sequence). Trimming left V 2 bases short and J 4 bases short, with 10 bases between. The CDR3 totals 13 residues. CDR3 sequence (DNA): TGTGCCAGCAGCTTTGTTGATCGTTACGAGCAGTACTTC. Residues: CASSFVDRYEQYF.

As for this clonotype: The junction departs from the called germline gene at one end, perhaps through a read error. The V gene is TRBV5-6, the J gene TRBJ2-7; 9 bases line up with TRBD2. The end of the DNA is better explained by TRBJ2-5, so the J call may be wrong. Germline CDR1 and CDR2: SGHDT and YYEEEE. The CDR3 extends over 16 amino acids. In DNA form, the CDR3 reads TGTGCCGGCAGCTTGGGACTAGCCGGAGGTGGTGAGACCCAGTACTTC. Its translation is CAGSLGLAGGGETQYF.

About this clonotype: The junction departs from the called germline gene at one end, perhaps through a read error. The CDR3 spells CASTREIGTDTRYF. In DNA form, the CDR3 reads TGTGCCAGCACCCGGGAAATAGGCACAGATACGCGGTATTTT. The chain uses TRBV6-6 and TRBJ2-3; a possible D gene is TRBD2 (5 bases). CDR1 and CDR2 (germline): MNHNY, SVGAGI (reference sequence). This CDR3 comprises 14 residues.

This clonotype came up a few times. The rearrangement joins TRBV28 to TRBJ1-2; 7 nucleotides agree with TRBD1. V shed 5 bases and J 5 bases; nucleotides not matched to a gene: 11. The V gene's germline CDR1 is MDHEN and CDR2 SYDVKM. CDR3 length equals 15 residues. The CDR3 is CASSMQQGIGYGYTF. DNA of the CDR3: TGTGCCAGCAGTATGCAACAGGGGATTGGGTATGGCTACACCTTC.

CDR3 in amino acids: CATSRALSGTIYF. The CDR3 coding sequence is TGTGCCACCAGCAGAGCACTTTCGGGCACCATATATTTT. This chain links TRBV15 with TRBJ1-3; D remains ambiguous. The CDR3 sequence is 13 residues long. The V gene lost 1 base and the J gene lost 9 bases, with 10 bases spanning the gap. The germline CDR1 and CDR2 sequences are LNHNV and YYDKDF (reference sequence). The full variable domain, in which reference TRBV15 and TRBJ1-3 provide the parts outside the CDR3, is DAMVIQNPRYQVTQFGKPVTLSCSQTLNHNVMYWYQQKSSQAPKLLFHYYDKDFNNEADTPDNFQSRRPNTSFCFLDIRSPGLGDTAMYLCATSRALSGTIYFGEGSWLTVV.

V is TRBV2 and J is TRBJ2-3; weak D call: TRBD1 (5 bases). V lost 6 bases and J 4 bases, leaving 14 bases between the germline ends. The V gene's germline CDR1 is SNHLY and CDR2 FYNNEI. CDR3 length: 14 amino acids. In DNA, the CDR3 is TGTGCCAGCAGAAGGCAGGGTTTAGCAGATACGCAGTATTTT. Encoded protein: CASRRQGLADTQYF.

In its sample, this clonotype was seen a few times. This chain connects TRBV7-9 to TRBJ2-5; the D is unclear. The end of the DNA is better explained by TRBJ2-7, so the J call may be wrong. This CDR3 spans 13 amino acids. From germline, CDR1 is SEHNR and CDR2 FQNEAQ (reference sequence). Here the CDR3 DNA reads TGTGCCAGCAGCCCAATGTCTCCGGCCGAGCAGTACTTC. It encodes CASSPMSPAEQYF.

The chain uses TRBV20-1 and TRBJ1-1, with D perhaps TRBD1 (5 bases). The CDR3 is 17 residues long. Between the trimmed V and J ends, which lost 6 bases and 3 bases, there was a span of 26 bases. The germline CDR1 and CDR2 sequences are DFQATT and SNEGSKA (reference sequence). Written as DNA, the CDR3 is TGCAGTGCACCAATCCTAGGGACTGTGGGATTCCACACTGAAGCTTTCTTT. Protein sequence: CSAPILGTVGFHTEAFF.

This clonotype appeared a single time. A much larger clone lies one base from this, so it may be a read error. The V gene is TRBV4-1, the J gene TRBJ2-1; 7 bases agree with TRBD2. The germline V gene encodes CDR1 MGHRA and CDR2 YSYEKL. With 6 bases clipped from V and 0 bases from J, the junction kept 14 bases outside the gene matches. The CDR3 covers 18 residues. CDR3 sequence reads: CASRPLSWRESSYNEQFF. CDR3 DNA: TGCGCCAGCAGACCGTTGTCTTGGCGGGAGAGCTCCTACAATGAGCAGTTCTTC.

The genes are TRBV20-1 and TRBJ1-5; 9 nucleotides line up with TRBD1. The CDR3 runs to 16 residues. The V segment lost 4 bases and the J segment 0 bases; nucleotides outside the gene matches: 7. Germline CDR1 and CDR2: DFQATT and SNEGSKA (reference sequence). The CDR3 region has the DNA TGCAGTGCTAAGGGACAGGGTGTTTTTAGCAATCAGCCCCAGCATTTT. Translated: CSAKGQGVFSNQPQHF.

The sample holds a few counts of this clonotype. V usage is TRBV18 and J usage is TRBJ2-7, with 7 bases aligning to TRBD1. From germline, CDR1 is KGHSH and CDR2 LQKENI. The CDR3 runs to 16 residues. V dropped 5 bases and J dropped 2; count of bases not matched to a gene: 12. CDR3 bases: TGTGCCAGCTCATTTACCGGGACAGCCGGGACCTACGAGCAGTACTTC. Amino acid sequence: CASSFTGTAGTYEQYF.

A word on this clonotype: One junction end disagrees with the germline gene, perhaps due to a read error. The V and J genes are TRBV7-9 and TRBJ2-5; D remains ambiguous. This CDR3 comprises 16 residues. Germline CDR1 is SEHNR and CDR2 is FQNEAQ (reference sequence). The CDR3, as DNA: TGCGCCAGCAGCCCGGACGTCGTGGGGAATCGAGAGACCCAGTACTTC. Translating it yields CASSPDVVGNRETQYF.

On this clonotype itself: This could be a read error, since a much larger clone is one nucleotide away. The rearrangement links TRBV27 to TRBJ1-1, with D perhaps TRBD1 (6 bases). Germline V CDR1 and CDR2: MNHEY, SMNVEV (reference sequence). This CDR3 spans 13 amino acids. The DNA for the CDR3 is TGTGCCTGCAGTCCCCAGGGGAGGAGGAAAGCTTTCTTT. Protein product: CACSPQGRRKAFF.

The genes are TRBV24-1 and TRBJ2-7; D is possibly TRBD1 or TRBD2 (5 bases each). Trimming stripped 3 bases from V and 12 bases from J, with 14 bases between. This CDR3 comprises 12 residues. Germline CDR1 reads KGHDR; CDR2 reads SFDVKD. This CDR3 reads CATSDDLGRMYF. CDR3 DNA: TGTGCCACCAGTGATGACCTGGGACGGATGTACTTC.

This clonotype was counted a few times. The V gene is TRBV6-1, the J gene TRBJ2-7; possibly TRBD1 for D (6 bases). V dropped 9 bases and J dropped 2 bases, with 14 bases sitting between them. Germline V lookup: CDR1 MNHNS, CDR2 SASEGT. The CDR3 runs to 13 residues. CDR3 protein: CASRSRGAYEQYF. Here the CDR3 DNA reads TGTGCCAGTAGATCCAGGGGTGCCTACGAGCAGTACTTC.

This clonotype has more than one count but fewer than ten. This chain uses TRBV7-2 with TRBJ2-3; TRBD2 matches at 9 bases. The CDR3 extends over 17 amino acids. Germline V lookup: CDR1 SGHTA, CDR2 FQGNSA. With 2 bases clipped from V and 1 base from J, the junction kept 7 bases outside the gene matches. CDR3 DNA sequence: TGTGCCAGCAGCTTATTAGCGGGGGACTCACGCACAGATACGCAGTATTTT. It yields the protein CASSLLAGDSRTDTQYF.

This clonotype appeared many times. The chain is built from TRBV7-8 and TRBJ2-5; maybe TRBD2 (5 bases). V dropped 4 bases and J dropped 1 base, with 10 bases sitting between them. This CDR3 has 14 amino acids. Germline V gene data show CDR1 as SGHVS and CDR2 as FQNEAQ. Here the CDR3 DNA reads TGTGCCAGCAGCTCCAGCGGACTCCAAGAGACCCAGTACTTC. This translates into CASSSSGLQETQYF.

This clonotype was detected a few times. The chain employs TRBV27 and TRBJ2-4; perhaps TRBD2 as D (5 bases). Germline-derived CDR1 and CDR2 are MNHEY and SMNVEV (reference sequence). Trimming took 1 base from V and 4 from J, leaving 11 bases between them. The CDR3 is 15 amino acids. The CDR3 nucleotides read TGTGCCAGCAGTTTATACGAGGGCTCAAAAAACATTCAGTACTTC. This sequence encodes CASSLYEGSKNIQYF.

This clonotype has just a few counts. This chain uses TRBV6-1 with TRBJ2-1; unclear D gene. The CDR3 is made up of 11 amino acids. From germline, CDR1 is MNHNS and CDR2 SASEGT. V lost 2 bases, J lost 7 bases, and 3 bases lay in between. The CDR3 nucleotides are TGTGCCAGCAGTGAAAGGAATGAGCAGTTCTTC. Its protein product is CASSERNEQFF.

This clonotype was counted ten times or more. V usage is TRBV29-1 and J usage is TRBJ2-5; weak D call: TRBD2 (6 bases). Germline V gene sequence: CDR1 SQVTM, CDR2 ANQGSEA. The V end was cut by 7 bases, the J end by 2 bases, with 17 bases between. The CDR3 contains 14 residues. The chain's CDR3 is CSAPTRGKQETQYF. The CDR3 DNA follows: TGCAGCGCCCCGACCCGGGGGAAGCAAGAGACCCAGTACTTC.

The gene calls are TRBV6-1 and TRBJ1-6; D is unresolved. Looked up from germline, CDR1 is MNHNS and CDR2 is SASEGT. The CDR3 loop spans 15 amino acids. The ends were cut back, 3 bases at V and 6 bases at J, with 12 bases in the middle. This CDR3 reads CASSEGGGFNSPLHF. Written as DNA, the CDR3 is TGTGCCAGCAGTGAGGGAGGTGGGTTTAATTCACCCCTCCACTTT.

This clonotype has ten or more counts. This rearrangement joins TRBV4-1 to TRBJ2-7; 11 bases are shared with TRBD2. The V and J ends lost 0 bases and 1 base, in that order; junction bases with no gene match: 5. Germline loops: CDR1 MGHRA, CDR2 YSYEKL. The CDR3 has 17 amino acids. The CDR3 protein is CASSQEGTSGLSYEQYF. The CDR3 nucleotides read TGCGCCAGCAGCCAAGAAGGGACTAGCGGCTTATCCTACGAGCAGTACTTC.

This chain links TRBV5-6 with TRBJ2-4, with D unresolved. V was trimmed by 2 bases and J by 5 bases, leaving 11 bases between them. Germline CDR1 is SGHDT and CDR2 is YYEEEE. CDR3 size: 14 residues. CDR3 in DNA: TGTGCCAGCAGCTTACAGATTATTCAAAACATTCAGTACTTC. Translation: CASSLQIIQNIQYF.

In this sample, this clonotype turned up a few times. The chain recombines TRBV20-1 with TRBJ2-5; 9 bases align to TRBD2. The CDR3 totals 14 residues. CDR1 is DFQATT, CDR2 SNEGSKA, per germline (reference sequence). Trimming took 3 bases from V and 6 from J; bases not matched to a gene: 8. The CDR3 region has the DNA TGCAGTGCTAGGGGGGCGGGAGGGCTCAAGACCCAGTACTTC. Amino acid sequence: CSARGAGGLKTQYF.

This clonotype appeared a few times. The rearrangement links TRBV2 to TRBJ2-4; D possibly uses TRBD1 or TRBD2 (6 bases each). The J call may be in error: the DNA end matches TRBJ2-5 better. The germline V gene encodes CDR1 SNHLY and CDR2 FYNNEI. CDR3 length: 16 residues. CDR3 in DNA: TGTGCCAGCAGTGAAGATCGCGGAGGGGGTTTTGGGACCCAGTACTTC. It encodes CASSEDRGGGFGTQYF.

This clonotype was seen only a few times. A much larger clonotype is one base distant, so this may be a read error. The chain is built from TRBV29-1 and TRBJ2-7, with TRBD1 as a possible D gene (6 bases). In germline, CDR1 is SQVTM, CDR2 ANQGSEA. The CDR3 length is 12 residues. In nucleotides, the CDR3 is TGCATCGTTGTTACAGGGAAGAACGAGCAGTACTTC. Translating gives CIVVTGKNEQYF.

The J gene is TRBJ2-3, the V gene TRBV10-3, with 8 bases identical to TRBD1. Germline trimming cut 3 bases from V and 8 bases from J; bases unmatched to any gene: 4. This CDR3 comprises 13 residues. The V gene's germline CDR1 is ENHRY and CDR2 SYGVKD. CDR3 nucleotides: TGTGCCATCAGTGACGGGACAGGCGGTACGCAGTATTTT. As protein: CAISDGTGGTQYF.

This clonotype occurred a few times. This chain uses TRBV27 with TRBJ2-7; D unresolved. Trimming left V 7 bases short and J 2 bases short, with 12 bases between. Germline V gene lookup returns CDR1 MNHEY and CDR2 SMNVEV (reference sequence). The CDR3 is 13 amino acids. CDR3 in amino acids: CASTASHTYEQYF. The CDR3 DNA is TGTGCCAGCACTGCCAGTCATACCTACGAGCAGTACTTC.

This clonotype occurred a few times. The V gene is TRBV7-9, the J gene TRBJ1-4; D is unresolved. This CDR3 is built from 13 residues. Trimming left V 4 bases short and J 8 bases short, with 11 bases between. Germline-derived CDR1 and CDR2 are SEHNR and FQNEAQ (reference sequence). DNA of the CDR3: TGTGCCAGCAGCTCATCGACTCGCGAAAAACTGTTTTTT. Translating gives CASSSSTREKLFF.

The chain employs TRBV5-1 and TRBJ2-1; TRBD1 is a possible D gene (5 bases). CDR1 is SGHRS, CDR2 YFSETQ, per germline. The CDR3 is 13 residues long. V gave up 2 bases and J gave up 8 bases, with 11 bases separating them. CDR3 sequence reads: CASSFQGTDEQFF. As DNA, the CDR3 is TGCGCCAGCAGCTTCCAGGGCACCGATGAGCAGTTCTTC.